The rows below give T cell receptor beta chains drawn from one sample of a study of tumor-infiltrating lymphocytes in primary liver carcinoma. TCRdb re-called the multiplex PCR reads through MiXCR, storing one row per CDR3 protein. This sample has 300,000 to 400,000 distinct CDR3 sequences, with 65% found just once. Sequencing was performed on peripheral blood. Receptors were obtained from a middle-aged man with primary liver carcinoma and hepatitis B virus infection. Each CDR3 is given with its conserved first and last residue. Fields, in order: J gene, V gene, D gene, clone size, CDR3 protein, CDR3 DNA. A D gene is named only where the DNA matches it firmly. For some rows the clone size is stated as once, few or many, or as a class when expanded; others skip it.

TRBJ1-1,TRBV11-3,.,.,CASPSRSTEAFF,TGTGCCAGCCCGTCCCGAAGCACTGAAGCTTTCTTT
TRBJ1-1,TRBV10-3,.,.,CAISDNGGTGAFF,TGTGCCATCAGTGATAACGGGGGTACTGGAGCTTTCTTT
TRBJ1-1,TRBV4-1,.,few,CASSQGRPERVEAFF,TGCGCCAGCAGCCAAGGACGGCCCGAAAGGGTTGAAGCTTTCTTT
TRBJ2-7,TRBV11-1,.,many,CASSFLETASSYEQYF,TGTGCCAGCAGCTTTCTTGAGACAGCAAGCTCCTACGAGCAGTACTTC
TRBJ1-1,TRBV11-3,TRBD1,.,CASSLAGGIEAFF,TGTGCCAGCAGTTTAGCAGGGGGGATTGAAGCTTTCTTT
TRBJ2-5,TRBV11-1,.,.,CASSGQLQAQYF,TGTGCCAGCAGCGGTCAGCTTCAGGCCCAGTACTTC
TRBJ2-7,TRBV7-2,.,.,CASSPDQGEQYF,TGTGCCAGCAGCCCCGACCAGGGCGAGCAGTACTTC
TRBJ2-1,TRBV7-9,TRBD2,.,CATSTSGRTKTSYNEQFF,TGTGCCACCTCGACTAGCGGGAGAACGAAGACATCCTACAATGAGCAGTTCTTC
TRBJ2-2,TRBV11-2,TRBD1,many,CASSLARTGRTGELFF,TGTGCCAGCAGCTTAGCCAGGACAGGGAGAACCGGGGAGCTGTTTTTT
TRBJ1-5,TRBV12-3/TRBV12-4,.,.,CASSPQDRGLPQHF,TGTGCCAGCAGTCCTCAGGACCGAGGTCTGCCCCAGCATTTT
TRBJ2-1,TRBV4-2,.,many,CASSQVFLGSSGEQFF,TGTGCCAGCAGCCAAGTTTTCCTAGGGTCGTCGGGTGAGCAGTTCTTC
TRBJ2-3,TRBV11-2,TRBD2,.,CASSLDPGGGKTDMQYF,TGTGCCAGCAGTTTAGACCCAGGCGGGGGGAAAACAGATATGCAGTATTTT
TRBJ2-6,TRBV5-1,.,.,CASSLVGQGGGANVLAF,TGCGCCAGCAGCTTGGTCGGACAAGGAGGTGGGGCCAACGTCCTGGCTTTC
TRBJ2-3,TRBV11-1,.,.,CASSARLAGLTDTQYF,TGTGCCAGCAGCGCGCGTCTAGCAGGGCTCACAGATACGCAGTATTTT
TRBJ2-1,TRBV6-4,TRBD2,.,CAGIAGGPYNEQFF,TGTGCCGGAATAGCGGGAGGGCCCTACAATGAGCAGTTCTTC
TRBJ2-2,TRBV4-2,.,many,CASSPHSGVGGELFF,TGTGCCAGCAGCCCCCACTCGGGAGTGGGCGGGGAGCTGTTTTTT
TRBJ2-7,TRBV7-8,.,.,CASRLNSYEQYF,TGTGCCAGCAGACTTAACAGCTACGAGCAGTACTTC
TRBJ2-7,TRBV7-8,TRBD2,.,CASSWEGTPYEQYF,TGTGCCAGCAGCTGGGAGGGGACTCCCTACGAGCAGTACTTC
TRBJ2-1,TRBV11-2,TRBD2,.,CASNFLAGGRNGQFF,TGTGCCAGCAACTTTCTAGCGGGAGGGAGGAATGGGCAGTTCTTC
TRBJ2-7,TRBV6-6,TRBD1,.,CAGSQTDRGVDEQYF,TGTGCCGGCAGCCAAACGGACAGGGGAGTGGATGAGCAGTACTTC
TRBJ2-2,TRBV5-1,.,.,CASSLAGIGNTGELFF,TGCGCCAGCAGCTTGGCCGGGATAGGGAACACCGGGGAGCTGTTTTTT
TRBJ2-3,TRBV11-2,TRBD2,.,CASTTRGGSTDTQYF,TGTGCCAGCACCACCCGGGGGGGGAGCACAGATACACAGTATTTT
TRBJ1-1,TRBV11-2,.,.,CASSWGDMVVTEAFF,TGTGCCAGCAGCTGGGGGGACATGGTTGTGACTGAAGCTTTCTTT
TRBJ2-1,TRBV6-5,TRBD2,many,CASSYLSGRAGGPIEQFF,TGTGCCAGCAGTTACCTATCGGGTAGAGCGGGAGGGCCGATTGAGCAGTTCTTC
TRBJ2-5,TRBV21-1,.,.,CASSKAHDRVWETQYF,TGTGCCAGCAGCAAAGCGCATGACAGGGTGTGGGAGACCCAGTACTTC
TRBJ1-5,TRBV6-6,TRBD1,once,CAGSYRGNSNQPQHF,TGTGCCGGCAGTTACAGGGGAAATAGCAATCAGCCCCAGCATTTT
TRBJ2-3,TRBV4-1,.,many,CASSQGRQPNTDTQYF,TGCGCCAGCAGCCAAGGACGACAGCCCAACACAGATACGCAGTATTTT
TRBJ1-5,TRBV4-2,TRBD1,.,CASNLETTGRQPQHF,TGTGCCAGCAACCTAGAAACGACAGGGCGTCAGCCCCAGCATTTT
TRBJ2-7,TRBV5-1,TRBD2,.,CASSWTSGYERYF,TGCGCCAGCAGCTGGACTAGCGGGTACGAGCGGTACTTC
TRBJ1-2,TRBV6-1,.,few,CASSEAARSYGYTF,TGTGCCAGCAGTGAAGCGGCCAGGTCCTATGGCTACACCTTC
TRBJ1-1,TRBV11-1,.,.,CVISLRGTTTEAFF,TGTGTCATCAGCCTGCGGGGGACGACCACTGAAGCTTTCTTT
TRBJ1-2,TRBV7-9,TRBD1,.,CAGSPTGVDGYTF,TGTGCCGGCAGCCCGACAGGGGTGGATGGCTACACCTTC
TRBJ1-1,TRBV12-3/TRBV12-4,TRBD1,.,CASRPEQGANTEAFF,TGTGCCAGCAGGCCGGAACAGGGGGCGAACACTGAAGCTTTCTTT
TRBJ2-3,TRBV11-2,TRBD2,many,CASSADGGSTDTQYF,TGTGCCAGCAGCGCTGACGGGGGGAGCACAGATACGCAGTATTTT
TRBJ2-7,TRBV11-1,.,.,CASSRGYLGEQYF,TGTGCTAGCAGCCGGGGCTATTTGGGCGAGCAGTACTTC
TRBJ2-3,TRBV5-5,TRBD2,few,CASSFSAGVADTQYF,TGTGCCAGCAGCTTTTCAGCGGGAGTAGCAGATACGCAGTATTTT
TRBJ1-6,TRBV4-1,TRBD1,many,CASSHSGGLDSPLHF,TGCGCCAGCAGCCATTCAGGGGGCCTGGATTCACCCCTCCACTTT
TRBJ2-1,TRBV6-2/TRBV6-3,.,many,CASRAGQSSYNEQFF,TGTGCCAGCAGGGCGGGACAGAGCTCCTACAATGAGCAGTTCTTC
TRBJ2-7,TRBV12-3/TRBV12-4,TRBD1,.,CASTKTGVTCEQYF,TGTGCCAGCACCAAGACAGGGGTAACTTGCGAGCAGTACTTC
TRBJ2-7,TRBV5-6,.,.,CASTWGTEYEQYF,TGTGCTAGCACCTGGGGGACTGAATACGAGCAGTACTTC
TRBJ2-1,TRBV28,.,.,CASSWPRDGSYNEQFF,TGTGCCAGCAGTTGGCCCCGGGACGGATCCTACAATGAGCAGTTCTTC
TRBJ2-3,TRBV10-2,TRBD1,many,CASTRDRATDTQYF,TGCGCCAGCACCAGGGACAGGGCCACAGATACGCAGTATTTT
TRBJ2-2,TRBV10-3,.,.,CAIRVITGELFF,TGTGCCATCCGTGTTATAACCGGGGAGCTGTTTTTT
TRBJ2-7,TRBV2,.,.,CASSDGDGTSGARQYF,TGTGCCAGCTCTGACGGGGACGGGACATCAGGTGCGAGGCAATACTTC
TRBJ2-2,TRBV5-1,TRBD1,.,CASSWMTGENTGELFF,TGCGCCAGCAGCTGGATGACAGGGGAGAACACCGGGGAGCTGTTTTTT
TRBJ2-3,TRBV28,.,once,CASSALSGDTQYF,TGTGCCAGCAGTGCCCTCTCCGGAGATACGCAGTATTTT
TRBJ2-7,TRBV5-1,.,.,CASSLGHTGAIYEQYF,TGCGCCAGCAGCTTGGGTCACACAGGTGCCATCTACGAGCAGTACTTC
TRBJ1-3,TRBV29-1,.,many,CSAEGGSSGNTIYF,TGCAGCGCGGAAGGCGGTAGCTCTGGAAACACCATATATTTT
TRBJ2-3,TRBV11-2,.,.,CASSLGIGGAGADTQYF,TGTGCCAGCAGCTTAGGCATAGGGGGAGCAGGGGCAGATACGCAGTACTTT
TRBJ2-7,TRBV5-5,TRBD1,.,CASSLAGQGIYEQYF,TGTGCCAGCAGCTTGGCCGGACAGGGCATCTACGAGCAGTACTTC
TRBJ2-2,TRBV28,TRBD1,.,CASLRPGGTGELFF,TGTGCCAGCCTTCGCCCAGGGGGCACCGGGGAGCTGTTTTTT
TRBJ1-5,TRBV12-3/TRBV12-4,TRBD1,.,CVSRGPGGSGQPQHF,TGTGTCAGCAGGGGACCAGGGGGTAGCGGGCAGCCCCAGCATTTT
TRBJ2-2,TRBV6-5,.,many,CASTQLANTGELFF,TGTGCCAGCACCCAACTAGCAAACACCGGGGAGCTGTTTTTT